This record looks at one TCR beta chain sequence and its context. The antigen it recognizes is unknown. Per-base quality was not reported, and no clone a single base away is much larger than it. TCRbeta CDR3 regions were amplified from genomic DNA using the immunoSEQ Assay, a bias-controlled multiplex PCR. The paper's processing steps were these. Within the assay, amplification of reference gene primers was used to estimate how many nucleated cells each sample contained. To quantify the absolute abundance of each unique TCRbeta CDR3 rearrangement, sequence reads were collapsed and filtered. Productive Simpson clonality was computed per sample as the square root of Simpson's diversity index over productive rearrangements. TCRdb re-hosts the immuneACCESS table, in-frame sequences only. Its copies lack some clones; in the studies checked, an unresolved V gene accounts for under half of them, and the cause for the rest is not known. V and J calls and clone size are those listed in that table; D and trimming were worked out from the DNA. Present in this sample are over 150,000 clones, approximately 73% of which were seen just once. Of the sample, 3.7% falls within the top ten clones.

The collaborating institutions used their own protocols to collect whole blood in K2EDTA tubes. For TCRbeta analysis, collaborator samples were shipped as frozen whole blood, as isolated PBMCs, or as DNA extracted from either sample type. This specimen comes from a study of blood T cell repertoires in COVID-19 (dated by TCRdb to 2020 to 2022). Turning to the overall study: Samples from collaborators originated in the United States, Italy and Spain and spanned both the acute and convalescent phases of COVID-19. The material from the prospective study consisted of cDNA or gDNA derived from T cells, B-cell-depleted T cells, or PBMCs. Samples came from the ongoing ImmuneRACE study (first 160 participants) plus 1,254 subjects from 6 global collaborators. Where available, HLA class I and class II types were taken from metadata supplied by the sample provider and were not determined by assay-based typing. The sample metadata nearly always contained a de-identified subject ID, COVID-19 status, age in years and sex. A freely available public database, intended as a resource for researchers studying the immune response to SARS-CoV-2, is where the repertoires were released. Subjects who had been exposed to COVID-19, were actively infected with it, or had recovered from it provided the deeply sampled blood TCRbeta repertoires that made up the dataset. What the study reported, not specific to this receptor: Clinical and demographic metadata were provided uncurated, with the amount varying by source and participant.

CDR3 length: 15 amino acids, cysteine to phenylalanine. Kept here is only the CDR3 DNA, which spans 45 bases and is read in frame from base 1. Between the V and J ends, shortened by 5 bases and 0 bases respectively, the junction contains 11 bases. The CDR1 and CDR2 encoded by the germline V gene (reference sequence) are SEHNR and FQNEAQ. The sample taken for sequencing was peripheral blood. The chain employs TRBV7-9 and TRBJ1-5; a tentative D call is TRBD1 (6 bases match). The sequence was obtained from a woman older than 75 with acute or convalescent COVID-19. The sequenced DNA: TGTGCCAGCAGCCCCAGGGGCGGTAGCAATCAGCCCCAGCATTTT. Its coded protein is CASSPRGGSNQPQHF.